This T cell receptor (beta chain) was obtained from a study of a mutant IDH1 vaccine in newly diagnosed glioma. In the study overall: Patients underwent eight vaccinations, which took place in weeks 1, 3, 5, 7, 11, 15, 19 and 23. Averaging approximately 40 years of age, treated patients were approximately 62% male and approximately 40% female.

Time point here: week 23, last vaccination. Every vaccination contained 300 ug of the mutant IDH1 20-mer peptide and was paired with topical imiquimod. This clone turned up a few times. What it binds is not known. Clones were read by immunoSEQ multiplex PCR, and TCRdb kept only the in-frame ones, dropping some. The repertoire has approximately 62,000 clones, 70% to 90% of them found once; the top ten carry about 4.1%. The CDR3 runs to 12 residues. V was pared by 7 bases and J by 13 bases, with 12 bases of the junction left unmatched. Per the germline V gene, CDR1 is MNHNY and CDR2 is SVGAGI (reference sequence).

Material: PBMCs, obtained from a glioma patient whose treatment included an IDH1 peptide vaccine. The clonotype comes from a man in his thirties or forties with glioma. V usage is TRBV6-6 and J usage is TRBJ2-7, with 8 bases lining up with TRBD1. The CDR3 coding sequence is TGTGCCAGCAACGAATCGGACAGGGATCAATACTTC. Translation gives CASNESDRDQYF.